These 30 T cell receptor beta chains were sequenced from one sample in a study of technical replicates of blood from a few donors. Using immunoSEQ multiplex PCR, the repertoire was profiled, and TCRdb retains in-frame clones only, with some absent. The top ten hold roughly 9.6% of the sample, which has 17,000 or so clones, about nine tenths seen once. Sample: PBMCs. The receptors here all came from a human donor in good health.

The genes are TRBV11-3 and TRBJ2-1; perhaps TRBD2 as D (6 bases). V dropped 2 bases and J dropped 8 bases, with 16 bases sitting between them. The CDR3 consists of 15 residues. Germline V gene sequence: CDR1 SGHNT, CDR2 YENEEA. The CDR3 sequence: CASSLLGSERDEQFF. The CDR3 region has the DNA TGTGCCAGCAGCTTACTCGGGAGCGAGAGAGATGAGCAGTTCTTC. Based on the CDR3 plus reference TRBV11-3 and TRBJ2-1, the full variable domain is EAGVVQSPRYKIIEKKQPVAFWCNPISGHNTLYWYLQNLGQGPELLIRYENEEAVDDSQLPKDRFSAERLKGVDSTLKIQPAELGDSAVYLCASSLLGSERDEQFFGPGTRLTVL.

The CDR3 is CASSLGQDTQYF. The CDR3 DNA sequence: TGCGCCAGCAGCTTAGGACAAGATACGCAGTATTTT. This rearrangement joins TRBV5-1 to TRBJ2-3; TRBD1 might be the D (5 bases). The germline V gene encodes CDR1 SGHRS and CDR2 YFSETQ. V was pared by 2 bases and J by 5 bases, with 6 bases between. This CDR3 comprises 12 residues.

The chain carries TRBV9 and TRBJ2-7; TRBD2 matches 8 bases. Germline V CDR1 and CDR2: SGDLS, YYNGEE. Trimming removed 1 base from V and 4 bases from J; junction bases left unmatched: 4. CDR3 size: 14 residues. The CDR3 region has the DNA TGTGCCAGCAGCGTAAGCGGGAGAGGGTACGAGCAGTACTTC. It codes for CASSVSGRGYEQYF.

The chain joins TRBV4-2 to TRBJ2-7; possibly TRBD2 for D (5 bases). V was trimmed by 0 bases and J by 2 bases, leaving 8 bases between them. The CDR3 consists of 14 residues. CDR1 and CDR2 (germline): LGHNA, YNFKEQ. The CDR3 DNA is TGTGCCAGCAGCCAAGAAGCACTAGCCTACGAGCAGTACTTC. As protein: CASSQEALAYEQYF.

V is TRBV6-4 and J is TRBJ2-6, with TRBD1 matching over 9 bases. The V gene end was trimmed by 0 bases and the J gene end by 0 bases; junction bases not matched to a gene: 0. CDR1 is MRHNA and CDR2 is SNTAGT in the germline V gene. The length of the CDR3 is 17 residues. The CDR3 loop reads CASSDSTGGSGANVLTF. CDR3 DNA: TGTGCCAGCAGTGACTCGACAGGGGGCTCTGGGGCCAACGTCCTGACTTTC.

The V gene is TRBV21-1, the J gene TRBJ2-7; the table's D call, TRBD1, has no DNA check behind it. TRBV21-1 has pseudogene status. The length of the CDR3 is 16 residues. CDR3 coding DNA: TGTGCCAGCAGCAAAGCGCGACAGGGGGCTGGGGACGAGCAGTACTTC. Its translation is CASSKARQGAGDEQYF.

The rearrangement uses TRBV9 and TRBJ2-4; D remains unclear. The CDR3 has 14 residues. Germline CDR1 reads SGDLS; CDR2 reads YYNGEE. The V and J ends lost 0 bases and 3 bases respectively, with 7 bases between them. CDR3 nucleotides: TGTGCCAGCAGCGTAGGTGAGGTCAAAAACATTCAGTACTTC. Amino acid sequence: CASSVGEVKNIQYF.

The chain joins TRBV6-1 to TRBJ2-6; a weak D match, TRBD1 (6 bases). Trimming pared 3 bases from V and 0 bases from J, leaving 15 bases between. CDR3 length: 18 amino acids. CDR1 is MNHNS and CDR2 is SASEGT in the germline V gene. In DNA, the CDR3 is TGTGCCAGCAGTGACCCCGACAGGTCAAACTCTGGGGCCAACGTCCTGACTTTC. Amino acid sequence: CASSDPDRSNSGANVLTF.

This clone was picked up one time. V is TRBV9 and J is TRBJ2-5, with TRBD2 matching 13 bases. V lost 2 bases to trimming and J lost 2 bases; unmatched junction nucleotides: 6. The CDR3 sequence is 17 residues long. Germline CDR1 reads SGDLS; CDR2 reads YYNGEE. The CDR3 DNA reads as TGTGCCAGCAGCGTTGGACTAGCGGGAGCTGAACAAGAGACCCAGTACTTC. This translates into CASSVGLAGAEQETQYF.

Here the CDR3 DNA reads TGTGCCAGCAGCTTAATGGGGAAGGGGCACACCGGGGAGCTGTTTTTT. It yields the protein CASSLMGKGHTGELFF. The J gene is TRBJ2-2, the V gene TRBV11-2; maybe TRBD1 (5 bases). Trimming took 2 bases from V and 3 from J, leaving 13 bases between them. The length of the CDR3 is 16 residues. Germline CDR1 reads SGHAT; CDR2 reads FQNNGV.

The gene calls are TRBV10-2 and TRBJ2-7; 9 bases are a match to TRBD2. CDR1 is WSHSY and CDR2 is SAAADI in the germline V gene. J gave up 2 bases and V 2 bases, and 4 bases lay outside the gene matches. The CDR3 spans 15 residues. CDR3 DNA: TGCGCCAGCAGTGAGCCGACTAGCGGAACCTACGAGCAGTACTTC. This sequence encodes CASSEPTSGTYEQYF.

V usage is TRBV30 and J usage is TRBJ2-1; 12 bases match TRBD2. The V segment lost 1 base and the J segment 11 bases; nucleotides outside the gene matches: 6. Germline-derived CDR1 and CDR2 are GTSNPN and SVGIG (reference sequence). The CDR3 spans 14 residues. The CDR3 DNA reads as TGTGCCTGGAGTGGCGGTCTAGCGGGAGGGCAGCAGTTCTTC. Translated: CAWSGGLAGGQQFF.

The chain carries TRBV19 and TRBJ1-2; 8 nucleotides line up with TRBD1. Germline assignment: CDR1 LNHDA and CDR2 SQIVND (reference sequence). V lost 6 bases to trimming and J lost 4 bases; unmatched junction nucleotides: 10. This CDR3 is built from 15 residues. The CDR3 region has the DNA TGTGCCAGTAGCCCCGGACAGGGCGGCGGCTATGGCTACACCTTC. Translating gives CASSPGQGGGYGYTF.

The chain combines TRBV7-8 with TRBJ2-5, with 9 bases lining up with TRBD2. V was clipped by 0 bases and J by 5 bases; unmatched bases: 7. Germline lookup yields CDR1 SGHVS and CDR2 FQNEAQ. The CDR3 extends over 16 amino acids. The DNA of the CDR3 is TGTGCCAGCAGCTTAGCCGGGACTAGCTTGTCCGAGACCCAGTACTTC. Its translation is CASSLAGTSLSETQYF.

This chain's CDR3 is CASSLGLAGETQYF. The CDR3 nucleotides are TGTGCCAGCAGCTTGGGACTAGCGGGAGAGACCCAGTACTTC. This sequence joins TRBV5-4 and TRBJ2-5; 10 bases agree with TRBD2. The V segment lost 0 bases and the J segment 4 bases; nucleotides outside the gene matches: 0. This CDR3 contains 14 residues. Germline V lookup: CDR1 SGHNT, CDR2 YYREEE (reference sequence).

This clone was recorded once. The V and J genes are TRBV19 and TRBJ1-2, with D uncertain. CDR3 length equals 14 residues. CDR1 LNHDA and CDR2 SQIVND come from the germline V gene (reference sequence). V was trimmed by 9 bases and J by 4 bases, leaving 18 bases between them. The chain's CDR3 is CASTVPGVLYGYTF. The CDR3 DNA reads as TGTGCCAGCACCGTTCCGGGAGTTCTCTATGGCTACACCTTC.

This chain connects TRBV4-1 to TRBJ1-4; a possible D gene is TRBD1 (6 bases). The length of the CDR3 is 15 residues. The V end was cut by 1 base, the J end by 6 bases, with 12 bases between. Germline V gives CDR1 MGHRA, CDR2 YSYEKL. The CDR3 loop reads CASSQGWGRDEKLFF. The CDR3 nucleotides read TGCGCCAGCAGCCAAGGCTGGGGGCGCGATGAAAAACTGTTTTTT.

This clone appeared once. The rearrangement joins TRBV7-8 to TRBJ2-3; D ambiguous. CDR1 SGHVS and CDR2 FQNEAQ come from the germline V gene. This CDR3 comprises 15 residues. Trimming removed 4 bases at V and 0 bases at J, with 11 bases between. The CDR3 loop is CASSSRLTSTDTQYF. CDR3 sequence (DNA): TGTGCCAGCAGCTCGAGACTTACTAGCACAGATACGCAGTATTTT.

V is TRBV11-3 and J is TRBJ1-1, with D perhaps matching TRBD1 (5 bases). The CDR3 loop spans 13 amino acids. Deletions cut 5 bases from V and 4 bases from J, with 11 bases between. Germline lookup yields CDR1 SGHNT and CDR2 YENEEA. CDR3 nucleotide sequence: TGTGCCAGCAGCCCCGGTACAGGCACTGAAGCTTTCTTT. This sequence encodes CASSPGTGTEAFF.

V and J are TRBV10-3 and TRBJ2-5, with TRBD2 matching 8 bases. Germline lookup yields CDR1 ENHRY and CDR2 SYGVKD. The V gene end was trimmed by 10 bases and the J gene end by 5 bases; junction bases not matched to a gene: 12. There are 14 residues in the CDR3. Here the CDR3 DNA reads TGTGCCACGGGAGGGCGGCAGGGAGGGGAGACCCAGTACTTC. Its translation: CATGGRQGGETQYF.

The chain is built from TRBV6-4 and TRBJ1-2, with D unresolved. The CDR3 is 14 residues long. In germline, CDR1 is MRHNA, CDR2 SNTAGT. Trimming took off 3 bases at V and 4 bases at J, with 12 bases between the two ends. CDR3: CASSEDRQVYGYTF. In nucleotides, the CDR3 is TGTGCCAGCAGTGAAGATCGGCAGGTCTATGGCTACACCTTC.

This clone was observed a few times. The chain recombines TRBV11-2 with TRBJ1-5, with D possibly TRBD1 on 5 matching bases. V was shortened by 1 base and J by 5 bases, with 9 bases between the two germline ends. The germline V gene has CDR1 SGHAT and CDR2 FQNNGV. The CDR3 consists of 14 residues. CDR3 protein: CASSLVRTYQPQHF. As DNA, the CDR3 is TGTGCCAGCAGCTTAGTCAGGACATATCAGCCCCAGCATTTT.

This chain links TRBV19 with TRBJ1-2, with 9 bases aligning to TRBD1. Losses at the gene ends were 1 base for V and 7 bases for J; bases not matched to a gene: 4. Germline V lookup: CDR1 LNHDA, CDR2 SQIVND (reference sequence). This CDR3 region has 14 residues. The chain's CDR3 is CASSIGQGGSGYTF. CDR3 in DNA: TGTGCCAGTAGTATAGGACAGGGGGGCTCTGGCTACACCTTC.

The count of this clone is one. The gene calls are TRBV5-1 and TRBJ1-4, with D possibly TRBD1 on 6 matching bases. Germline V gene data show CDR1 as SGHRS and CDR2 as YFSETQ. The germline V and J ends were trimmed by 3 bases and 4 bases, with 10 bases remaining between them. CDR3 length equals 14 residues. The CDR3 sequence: CASSSTGYNEKLFF. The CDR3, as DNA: TGCGCCAGCAGCTCGACAGGCTATAATGAAAAACTGTTTTTT.

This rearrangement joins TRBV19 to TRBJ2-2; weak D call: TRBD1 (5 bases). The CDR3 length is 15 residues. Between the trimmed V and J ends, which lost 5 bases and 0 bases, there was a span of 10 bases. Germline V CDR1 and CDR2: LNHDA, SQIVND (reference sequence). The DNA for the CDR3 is TGTGCCAGTAGTCCAGGGCATTCGAACACCGGGGAGCTGTTTTTT. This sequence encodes CASSPGHSNTGELFF.

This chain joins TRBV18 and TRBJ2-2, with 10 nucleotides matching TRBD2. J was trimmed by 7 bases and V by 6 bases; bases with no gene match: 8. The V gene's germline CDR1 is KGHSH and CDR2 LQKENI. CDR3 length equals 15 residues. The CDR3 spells CASSPGLAADGELFF. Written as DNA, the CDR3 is TGTGCCAGCTCCCCTGGACTAGCGGCGGACGGGGAGCTGTTTTTT.

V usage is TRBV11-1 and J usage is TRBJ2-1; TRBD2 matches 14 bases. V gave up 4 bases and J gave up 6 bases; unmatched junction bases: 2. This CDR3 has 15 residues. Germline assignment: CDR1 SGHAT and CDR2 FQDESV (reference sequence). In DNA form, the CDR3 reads TGTGCCAGCAGCTGGACTAGCGGGAGGTTCAATGAGCAGTTCTTC. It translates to CASSWTSGRFNEQFF.

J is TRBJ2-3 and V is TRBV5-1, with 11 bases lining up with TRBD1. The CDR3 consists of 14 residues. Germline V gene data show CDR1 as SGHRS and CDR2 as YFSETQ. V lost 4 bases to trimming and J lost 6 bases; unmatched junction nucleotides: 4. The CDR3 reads CASSPGQGGDTQYF. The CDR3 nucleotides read TGCGCCAGCAGCCCGGGACAGGGGGGGGATACGCAGTATTTT.

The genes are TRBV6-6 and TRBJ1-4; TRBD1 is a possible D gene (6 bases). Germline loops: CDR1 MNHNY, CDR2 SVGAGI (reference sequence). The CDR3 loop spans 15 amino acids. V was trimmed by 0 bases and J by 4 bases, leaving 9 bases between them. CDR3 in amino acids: CASSYSTGLNEKLFF. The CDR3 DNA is TGTGCCAGCAGTTACTCGACAGGCCTTAATGAAAAACTGTTTTTT.

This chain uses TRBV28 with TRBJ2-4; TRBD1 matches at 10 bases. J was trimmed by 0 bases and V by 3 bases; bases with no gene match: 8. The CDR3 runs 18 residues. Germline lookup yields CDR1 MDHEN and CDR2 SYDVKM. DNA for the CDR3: TGTGCCAGCAGTTTTGGGACAGGGGCGATAGTAGCCAAAAACATTCAGTACTTC. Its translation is CASSFGTGAIVAKNIQYF.